This TCR beta chain was observed in a study of CD4 T cells in relation to SARS-CoV-2 and coronaviruses. On the study more broadly: Negative control cultures got HIV-1 Nef peptides or no peptide.

To note about this clone: Its antigen is not identified.

Unexposed donor CD4+ T cells date from about 2011-2018, before the COVID-19 pandemic. Isolation of CD4+ T cells took place after roughly nine days in culture. On days 3 and 7, cultures got half fresh IL-2 medium. This CDR3 contains 15 residues. V lost 1 base to trimming and J lost 5 bases, with 13 bases between them. Germline CDR1 is SGHRS and CDR2 is YFSETQ. Measured with immunoSEQ multiplex PCR; TCRdb has only the in-frame clones, and not every one. The top ten hold about a sixth of the sample, which has roughly 24,000 clones, 77% seen once. The gene calls are TRBV5-1 and TRBJ2-1, with D perhaps given as TRBD1 or TRBD2 (5 bases each). Material for sequencing was CD4+ T cells from PBMCs, cultured in vitro. The clonotype was recovered from a human donor in good health. The CDR3 loop is CASSLYIRGDNEQFF. DNA for the CDR3: TGCGCCAGCAGCTTGTACATTAGAGGGGACAATGAGCAGTTCTTC.